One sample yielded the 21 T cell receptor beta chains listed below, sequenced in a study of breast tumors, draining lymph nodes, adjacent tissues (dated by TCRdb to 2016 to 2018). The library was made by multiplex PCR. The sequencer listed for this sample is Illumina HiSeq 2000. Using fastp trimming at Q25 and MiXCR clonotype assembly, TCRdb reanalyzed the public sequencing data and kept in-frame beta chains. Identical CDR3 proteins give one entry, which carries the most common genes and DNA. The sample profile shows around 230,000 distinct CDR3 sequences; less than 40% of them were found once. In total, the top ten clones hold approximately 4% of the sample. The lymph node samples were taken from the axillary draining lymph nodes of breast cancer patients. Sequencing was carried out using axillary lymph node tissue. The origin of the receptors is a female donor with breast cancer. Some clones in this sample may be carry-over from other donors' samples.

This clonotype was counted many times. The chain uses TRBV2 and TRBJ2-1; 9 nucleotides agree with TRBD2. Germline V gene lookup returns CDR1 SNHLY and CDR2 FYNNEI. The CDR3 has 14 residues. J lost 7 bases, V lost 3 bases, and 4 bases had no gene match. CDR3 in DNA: TGTGCCAGCAGTGAGCGGGGGGGCCGAAATGAGCAGTTCTTC. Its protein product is CASSERGGRNEQFF.

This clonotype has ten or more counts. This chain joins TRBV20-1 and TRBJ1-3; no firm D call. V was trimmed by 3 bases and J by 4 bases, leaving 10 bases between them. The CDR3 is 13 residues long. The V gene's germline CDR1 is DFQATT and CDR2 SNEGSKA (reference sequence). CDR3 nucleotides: TGCAGTGCTAGGGGCCCGACGGGAAACACCATATATTTT. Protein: CSARGPTGNTIYF.

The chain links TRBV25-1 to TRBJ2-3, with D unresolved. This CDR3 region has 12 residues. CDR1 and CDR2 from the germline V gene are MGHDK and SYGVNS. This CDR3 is CARTLGTDTQYF. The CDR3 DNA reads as TGTGCTAGAACTCTAGGGACAGATACGCAGTATTTT.

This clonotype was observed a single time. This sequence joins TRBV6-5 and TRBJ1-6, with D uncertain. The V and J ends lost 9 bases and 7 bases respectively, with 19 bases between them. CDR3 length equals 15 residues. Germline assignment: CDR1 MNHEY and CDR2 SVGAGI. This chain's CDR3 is CASRATSVSNSPLHF. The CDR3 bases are TGTGCCAGTAGGGCGACATCGGTATCGAATTCACCCCTCCACTTT.

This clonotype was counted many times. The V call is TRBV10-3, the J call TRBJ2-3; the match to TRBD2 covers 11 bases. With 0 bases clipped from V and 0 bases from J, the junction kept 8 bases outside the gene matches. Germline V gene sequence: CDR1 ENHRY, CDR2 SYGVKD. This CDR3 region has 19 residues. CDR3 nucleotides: TGTGCCATCAGTGAGTCGAGGCTGGCTAGCGGGGGGAGCACAGATACGCAGTATTTT. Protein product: CAISESRLASGGSTDTQYF.

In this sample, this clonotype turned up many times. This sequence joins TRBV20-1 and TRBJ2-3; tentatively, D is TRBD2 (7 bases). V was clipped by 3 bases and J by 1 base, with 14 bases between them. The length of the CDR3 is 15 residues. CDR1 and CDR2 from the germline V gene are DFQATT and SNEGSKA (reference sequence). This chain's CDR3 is CSASGGGGGTDTQYF. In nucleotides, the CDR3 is TGCAGTGCTAGTGGAGGGGGGGGGGGCACAGATACGCAGTATTTT.

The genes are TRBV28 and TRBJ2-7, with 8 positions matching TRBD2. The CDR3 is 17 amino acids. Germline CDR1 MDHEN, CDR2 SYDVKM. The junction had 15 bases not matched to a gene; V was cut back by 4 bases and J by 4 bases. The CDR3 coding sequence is TGTGCCAGCAGTTCTCCGATGGGCGGGAGGCGAGGATACGAGCAGTACTTC. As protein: CASSSPMGGRRGYEQYF.

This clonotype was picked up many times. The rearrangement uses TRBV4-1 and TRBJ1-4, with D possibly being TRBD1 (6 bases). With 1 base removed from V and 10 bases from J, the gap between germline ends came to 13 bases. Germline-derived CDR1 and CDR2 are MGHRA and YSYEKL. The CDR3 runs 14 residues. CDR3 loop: CASSQATPGAKLFF. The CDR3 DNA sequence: TGCGCCAGCAGCCAAGCCACACCGGGGGCAAAACTGTTTTTT.

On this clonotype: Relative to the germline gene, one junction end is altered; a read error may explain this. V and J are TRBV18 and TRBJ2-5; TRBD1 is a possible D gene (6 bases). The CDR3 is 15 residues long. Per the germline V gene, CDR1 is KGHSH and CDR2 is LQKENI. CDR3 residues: CASSPHKGDGEAQYF. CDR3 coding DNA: TGTGCCAGCTCACCACATAAGGGGGACGGAGAGGCCCAGTACTTC.

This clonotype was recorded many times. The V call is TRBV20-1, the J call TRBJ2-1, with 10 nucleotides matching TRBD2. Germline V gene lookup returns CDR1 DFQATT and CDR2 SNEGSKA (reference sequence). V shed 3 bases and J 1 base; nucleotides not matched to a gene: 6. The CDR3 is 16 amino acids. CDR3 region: CSARVTSGASYNEQFF. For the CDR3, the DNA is TGCAGTGCTAGGGTTACTAGCGGGGCTTCCTACAATGAGCAGTTCTTC.

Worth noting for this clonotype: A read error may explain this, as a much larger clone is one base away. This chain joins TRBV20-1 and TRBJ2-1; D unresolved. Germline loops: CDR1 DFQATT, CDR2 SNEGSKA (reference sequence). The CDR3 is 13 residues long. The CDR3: CSAREDRYNAQFF. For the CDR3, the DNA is TGCAGTGCTAGAGAAGACCGCTACAATGCGCAGTTCTTC.

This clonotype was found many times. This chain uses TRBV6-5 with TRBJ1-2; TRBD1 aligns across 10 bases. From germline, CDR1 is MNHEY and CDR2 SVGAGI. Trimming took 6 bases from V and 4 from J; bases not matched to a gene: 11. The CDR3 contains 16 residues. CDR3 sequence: CASSRTATGGVYGYTF. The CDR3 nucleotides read TGTGCCAGCAGCCGGACCGCGACAGGGGGCGTCTATGGCTACACCTTC.

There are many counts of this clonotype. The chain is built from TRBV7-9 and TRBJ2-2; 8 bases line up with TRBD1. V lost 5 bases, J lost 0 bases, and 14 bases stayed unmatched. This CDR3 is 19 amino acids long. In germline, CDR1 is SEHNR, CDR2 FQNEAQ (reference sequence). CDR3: CASSHPTGTGQSNTGELFF. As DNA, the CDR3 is TGTGCCAGCAGCCACCCCACCGGGACAGGCCAATCGAACACCGGGGAGCTGTTTTTT.

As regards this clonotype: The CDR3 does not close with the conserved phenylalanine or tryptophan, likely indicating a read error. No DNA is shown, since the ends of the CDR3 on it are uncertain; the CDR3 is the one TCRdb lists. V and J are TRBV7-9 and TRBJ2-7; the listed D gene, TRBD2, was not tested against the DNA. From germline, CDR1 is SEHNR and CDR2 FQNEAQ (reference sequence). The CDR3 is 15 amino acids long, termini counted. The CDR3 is CASSLSGTSGYEQHL.

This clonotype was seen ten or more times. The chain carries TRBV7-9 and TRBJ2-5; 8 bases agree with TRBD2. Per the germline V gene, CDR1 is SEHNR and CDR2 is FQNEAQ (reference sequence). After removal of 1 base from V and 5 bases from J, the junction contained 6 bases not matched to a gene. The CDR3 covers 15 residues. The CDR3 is CASSLVAASGETQYF. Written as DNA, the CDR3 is TGTGCCAGCAGCTTAGTCGCGGCTAGCGGGGAGACCCAGTACTTC.

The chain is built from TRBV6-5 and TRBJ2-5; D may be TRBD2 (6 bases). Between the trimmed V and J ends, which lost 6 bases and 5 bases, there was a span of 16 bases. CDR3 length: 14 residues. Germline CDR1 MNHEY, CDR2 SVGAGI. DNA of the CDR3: TGTGCCAGCAGCCCCCGTGGGGGGTTGGAGACCCAGTACTTC. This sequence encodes CASSPRGGLETQYF.

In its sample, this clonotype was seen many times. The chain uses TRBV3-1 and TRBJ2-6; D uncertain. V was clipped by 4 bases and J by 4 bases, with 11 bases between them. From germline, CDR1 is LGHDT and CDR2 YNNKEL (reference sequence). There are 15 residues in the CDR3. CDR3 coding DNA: TGTGCCAGCAGCCCACTTCTCCAGGGGGCCAACGTCCTGACTTTC. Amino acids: CASSPLLQGANVLTF.

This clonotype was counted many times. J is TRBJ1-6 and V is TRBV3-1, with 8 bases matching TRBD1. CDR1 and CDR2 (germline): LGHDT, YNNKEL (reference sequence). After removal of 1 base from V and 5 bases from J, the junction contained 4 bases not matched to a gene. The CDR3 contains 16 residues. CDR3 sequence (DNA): TGTGCCAGCAGCCAAGGTGGGACAGGTAATAATTCACCCCTCCACTTT. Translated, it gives CASSQGGTGNNSPLHF.

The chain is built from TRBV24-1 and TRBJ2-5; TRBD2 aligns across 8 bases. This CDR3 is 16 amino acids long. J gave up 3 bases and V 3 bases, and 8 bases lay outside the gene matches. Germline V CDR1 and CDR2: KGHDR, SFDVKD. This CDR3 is CATSDQSGRGEETQYF. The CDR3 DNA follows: TGTGCCACCAGTGATCAAAGTGGGCGGGGGGAAGAGACCCAGTACTTC.

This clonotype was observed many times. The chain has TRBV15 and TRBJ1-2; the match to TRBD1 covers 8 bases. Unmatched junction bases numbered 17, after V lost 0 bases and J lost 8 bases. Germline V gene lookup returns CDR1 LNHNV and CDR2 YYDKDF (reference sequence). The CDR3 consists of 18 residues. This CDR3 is CATSRDRGTGHGVKGYTF. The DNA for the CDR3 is TGTGCCACCAGCAGAGATCGGGGGACAGGACATGGGGTGAAGGGCTACACCTTC.

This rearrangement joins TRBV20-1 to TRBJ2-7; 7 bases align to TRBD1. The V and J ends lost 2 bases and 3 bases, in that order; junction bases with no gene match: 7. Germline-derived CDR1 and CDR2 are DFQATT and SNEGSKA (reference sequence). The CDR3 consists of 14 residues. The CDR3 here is CSARPGTANYEQYF. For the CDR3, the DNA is TGCAGTGCTAGACCCGGGACAGCGAACTACGAGCAGTACTTC.